This record covers a single T cell receptor (beta chain). This sample is drawn from a study of blood T cell repertoires in COVID-19. Looked up from germline, CDR1 is SGHVS and CDR2 is FQNEAQ. J lost 7 bases, V lost 7 bases, and 6 bases had no gene match. The CDR3 runs to 14 residues. Assay: immunoSEQ multiplex PCR; the TCRdb copy retains only in-frame clones and omits some. The sample yields 200,000 to 250,000 clones, around nine tenths seen once. Sequenced sample: peripheral blood. This rearrangement joins TRBV7-8 to TRBJ2-2, with 10 bases that match TRBD1. The sequence was collected from a woman in her 70s with active or convalescent COVID-19. The CDR3 is CASKTGGVVGELFF. The CDR3 coding sequence is TGTGCCAGCAAGACAGGGGGCGTCGTCGGGGAGCTGTTTTTT.